Presented here are 8 T cell receptor beta chains from one specimen sequenced in a study of T-cell reconstitution after alpha-beta-depleted transplantation in children. The authors prepared the TCRbeta library with unique molecular identifiers. In TCRdb, the PCR reads were re-called with MiXCR into one record per CDR3 protein. Of 400,000 to 450,000 distinct CDR3 sequences in the sample, about 40% were seen once. Sequencing was performed on PBMCs, taken before TCRalphabeta/CD19-depleted stem cell transplant. The receptors stem from a girl aged 2 to 9 with aplastic anemia, due to receive a stem cell transplant.

This clonotype came up a few times. The chain links TRBV12-3 or TRBV12-4 to TRBJ1-2; D not resolved. V lost 8 bases and J 0 bases, leaving 16 bases between the germline ends. CDR3 length: 15 residues. This CDR3 is CASPPGGLANYGYTF. DNA for the CDR3: TGTGCCAGCCCTCCGGGAGGGTTGGCTAACTATGGCTACACCTTC.

The V and J genes are TRBV5-1 and TRBJ1-1; 9 nucleotides agree with TRBD1. Germline V gene lookup returns CDR1 SGHRS and CDR2 YFSETQ. CDR3 length: 17 residues. After removal of 4 bases from V and 0 bases from J, the junction contained 10 bases not matched to a gene. The DNA for the CDR3 is TGCGCCAGCAGCCTACTCCCGGGACAGGGACTGAACACTGAAGCTTTCTTT. Translated: CASSLLPGQGLNTEAFF.

CDR3 bases: TGCGCCAGCAGCCAAGGCGCAAGCGGGAGAAGACAAGAGACCCAGTACTTC. It codes for CASSQGASGRRQETQYF. This rearrangement joins TRBV4-1 to TRBJ2-5; 8 bases line up with TRBD2. Trimming cost V 1 base and J 2 bases; bases outside gene matches: 9. There are 17 residues in the CDR3. Looked up from germline, CDR1 is MGHRA and CDR2 is YSYEKL.

V and J are TRBV7-9 and TRBJ2-7; the D gene is possibly TRBD1 (5 bases). CDR1 SEHNR and CDR2 FQNEAQ come from the germline V gene (reference sequence). Trimming left V 6 bases short and J 7 bases short, with 22 bases between. This CDR3 has 15 amino acids. In DNA, the CDR3 is TGTGCCAGCAGTAAAAAGGGCTGGGGCTCCCAGGAGCAGTACTTC. Residues: CASSKKGWGSQEQYF.

Only a few counts were recorded for this clonotype. The chain uses TRBV29-1 and TRBJ1-5; D ambiguous. This CDR3 region has 15 residues. V dropped 0 bases and J dropped 3 bases, with 12 bases sitting between them. CDR1 and CDR2 from the germline V gene are SQVTM and ANQGSEA. DNA for the CDR3: TGCAGCGTTGAAGAAGGGCAGGTGATCAATCAGCCCCAGCATTTT. Its translation is CSVEEGQVINQPQHF.

This clonotype was seen a handful of times. This chain connects TRBV6-1 to TRBJ2-3, with a weak D call TRBD1 (5 bases). CDR3 length: 15 residues. Germline CDR1 MNHNS, CDR2 SASEGT. V was shortened by 5 bases and J by 0 bases, with 12 bases between the two germline ends. The CDR3 DNA reads TGTGCCAGCAGTCCGACTGGGGCTAGCACAGATACGCAGTATTTT. Its translation is CASSPTGASTDTQYF.

This clonotype was observed many times. The V gene is TRBV4-2, the J gene TRBJ2-3; no reliable D call. Trimming pared 4 bases from V and 6 bases from J, leaving 20 bases between. Germline V gene lookup returns CDR1 LGHNA and CDR2 YNFKEQ. This CDR3 has 16 amino acids. This CDR3 reads CASSRAQAVEADTQYF. In nucleotides, the CDR3 is TGTGCCAGCAGCCGGGCGCAGGCGGTTGAGGCGGATACGCAGTATTTT.

This clonotype was seen just once. The gene calls are TRBV5-6 and TRBJ2-1; D is uncertain. From germline, CDR1 is SGHDT and CDR2 YYEEEE. The CDR3 totals 15 residues. The ends were cut back, 4 bases at V and 4 bases at J, with 15 bases in the middle. Here the CDR3 DNA reads TGTGCCAGCAGCCCAAAGTTTTGGGGATACAATGAGCAGTTCTTC. Translating gives CASSPKFWGYNEQFF.